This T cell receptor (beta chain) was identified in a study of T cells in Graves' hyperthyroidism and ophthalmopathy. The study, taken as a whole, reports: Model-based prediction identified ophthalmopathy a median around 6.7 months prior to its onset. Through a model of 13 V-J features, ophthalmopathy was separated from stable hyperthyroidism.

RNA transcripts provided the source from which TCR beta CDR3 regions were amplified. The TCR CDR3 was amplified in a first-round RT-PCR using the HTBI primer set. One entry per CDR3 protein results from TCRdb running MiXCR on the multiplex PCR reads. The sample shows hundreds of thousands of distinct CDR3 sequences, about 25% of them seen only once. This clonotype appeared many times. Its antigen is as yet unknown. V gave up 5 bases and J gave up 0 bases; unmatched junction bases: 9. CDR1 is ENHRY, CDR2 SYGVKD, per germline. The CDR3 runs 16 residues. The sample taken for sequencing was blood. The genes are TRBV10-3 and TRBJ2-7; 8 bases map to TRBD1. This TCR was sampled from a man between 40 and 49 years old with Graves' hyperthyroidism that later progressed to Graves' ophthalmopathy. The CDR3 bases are TGTGCCATCAGTACTCTAAGGACAGGGAGCTCCTACGAGCAGTACTTC. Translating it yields CAISTLRTGSSYEQYF.